The clone carrying this TCR beta chain was detected a few times. The CDR3 consists of 19 residues. In germline, CDR1 is SGHAT, CDR2 FQDESV (reference sequence). J lost 0 bases, V lost 5 bases, and 14 bases had no gene match. The data derive from a study of T-cell reconstitution after alpha-beta-depleted transplantation in children. A TCRbeta library incorporating unique molecular identifiers was prepared. TCRdb passed the PCR reads through MiXCR, listing each CDR3 protein once. The sample yields 150,000 to 200,000 distinct CDR3 sequences, just over 14% seen once. Sequenced here: PBMCs from the stem cell graft donor, sampled from the stem cell graft. The clonotype was recovered from a human donor who donated a stem cell graft to a child with acute lymphoblastic leukemia. The chain carries TRBV11-1 and TRBJ2-4, with 9 bases lining up with TRBD1. This chain's CDR3 is CASSPVWDRADLAKNIQYF. CDR3 nucleotides: TGTGCCAGCAGCCCGGTGTGGGACAGGGCCGATCTAGCCAAAAACATTCAGTACTTC.